Presented here are 26 T cell receptor beta chains from one specimen sequenced in a study of PD-1 blockade in classical Hodgkin lymphoma. Time point noted: newly diagnosed, previously untreated cHL patient sample. This table comes from immunoSEQ multiplex PCR, and its TCRdb copy is limited to in-frame clones, with some not included. The sample records tens of thousands of clones, 94% being singletons. Sequenced sample: peripheral blood mononuclear cells (PBMCs). These receptors were taken from a human donor with classical Hodgkin lymphoma.

The V call is TRBV13, the J call TRBJ1-6, with D unclear. The CDR3 extends over 13 amino acids. Trimming took 7 bases from V and 7 from J, leaving 11 bases between them. Germline V gene data show CDR1 as PRHDT and CDR2 as FYEKMQ (reference sequence). CDR3 sequence: CASTPRGNSPLHF. In DNA, the CDR3 is TGTGCCAGCACCCCGCGAGGAAATTCACCCCTCCACTTT.

The rearrangement uses TRBV7-6 and TRBJ2-5; 9 nucleotides line up with TRBD2. There are 16 residues in the CDR3. V lost 7 bases, J lost 3 bases, and 12 bases stayed unmatched. Germline-derived CDR1 and CDR2 are SGHVS and FNYEAQ. DNA for the CDR3: TGTGCCAGCACCGAAATTAGCGGGAGAAGGGAAGAGACCCAGTACTTC. This codes for CASTEISGRREETQYF. Together with reference TRBV7-6 and TRBJ2-5, the CDR3 gives the full variable domain: GAGVSQSPRYKVTKRGQDVALRCDPISGHVSLYWYRQALGQGPEFLTYFNYEAQQDKSGLPNDRFSAERPEGSISTLTIQRTEQRDSAMYRCASTEISGRREETQYFGPGTRLLVL.

The CDR3 nucleotides read TGTGCCAGTAGTATGAGGCAGGGGGCGGGCTACGAGCAGTACTTC. Its translation is CASSMRQGAGYEQYF. The gene calls are TRBV19 and TRBJ2-7, with 8 nucleotides matching TRBD1. With 3 bases clipped from V and 3 bases from J, the junction kept 7 bases outside the gene matches. The CDR3 length is 15 residues. Looked up from germline, CDR1 is LNHDA and CDR2 is SQIVND (reference sequence).

This chain connects TRBV5-1 to TRBJ2-2; D is unclear. V was shortened by 2 bases and J by 5 bases, with 10 bases between the two germline ends. Germline V CDR1 and CDR2: SGHRS, YFSETQ. This CDR3 spans 14 amino acids. The CDR3 reads CASSFGGDTGELFF. The CDR3 DNA is TGCGCCAGCAGCTTCGGTGGGGATACCGGGGAGCTGTTTTTT. The full variable domain, its missing parts supplied by reference TRBV5-1 and TRBJ2-2, is KAGVTQTPRYLIKTRGQQVTLSCSPISGHRSVSWYQQTPGQGLQFLFEYFSETQRNKGNFPGRFSGRQFSNSRSEMNVSTLELGDSALYLCASSFGGDTGELFFGEGSRLTVL.

The J gene is TRBJ1-1, the V gene TRBV30; TRBD1 is a possible D gene (5 bases). CDR3 length: 13 residues. V gave up 4 bases and J gave up 11 bases, with 20 bases separating them. Germline assignment: CDR1 GTSNPN and CDR2 SVGIG (reference sequence). The CDR3 region has the DNA TGTGCCTGGACTCCCGGGCTCGGGGGTTCGGCTTTCTTT. It encodes CAWTPGLGGSAFF.

This clone was seen once. The chain uses TRBV27 and TRBJ2-7; a possible D gene is TRBD1 (6 bases). The V end lost 6 bases, the J end lost 3 bases, and 6 bases lay between the germline ends. The germline V gene encodes CDR1 MNHEY and CDR2 SMNVEV (reference sequence). The CDR3 has 11 amino acids. The CDR3 here is CASRDSYEQYF. The CDR3 bases are TGTGCCAGCAGGGACAGCTACGAGCAGTACTTC.

The chain uses TRBV2 and TRBJ2-1, with 9 nucleotides matching TRBD2. From germline, CDR1 is SNHLY and CDR2 FYNNEI. The ends lost 5 bases at V and 4 bases at J; junction bases unmatched: 12. The CDR3 consists of 17 residues. In nucleotides, the CDR3 is TGTGCCAGCAGTACCGGGGTAGCGGGAGTAAAATACAATGAGCAGTTCTTC. Its protein is CASSTGVAGVKYNEQFF.

The chain combines TRBV29-1 with TRBJ1-2; D perhaps matches TRBD1 (6 bases). Between the trimmed V and J ends, which lost 3 bases and 3 bases, there was a span of 14 bases. This CDR3 spans 14 amino acids. Germline loops: CDR1 SQVTM, CDR2 ANQGSEA. The CDR3 bases are TGCAGCGTTGACGGCGGGGACATACACTATGGCTACACCTTC. It translates to CSVDGGDIHYGYTF.

The chain's CDR3 is CASSPNRAGGSTEAFF. The CDR3 DNA reads TGTGCCAGCAGCCCAAACCGGGCAGGGGGCTCCACTGAAGCTTTCTTT. The V and J genes are TRBV7-2 and TRBJ1-1; 8 nucleotides align to TRBD1. With V trimmed by 5 bases and J by 4 bases, 12 bases remained unmatched. In germline, CDR1 is SGHTA, CDR2 FQGNSA. CDR3 size: 16 residues.

The CDR3 sequence is CASSSLWEGNQPQHF. The CDR3 DNA reads as TGTGCCAGCAGTTCCCTATGGGAGGGCAATCAGCCCCAGCATTTT. The chain recombines TRBV28 with TRBJ1-5, with no clear D. The ends were cut back, 4 bases at V and 2 bases at J, with 12 bases in the middle. Germline V CDR1 and CDR2: MDHEN, SYDVKM. The CDR3 loop spans 15 amino acids.

The genes are TRBV29-1 and TRBJ2-1; D is uncertain. The CDR3 runs 11 residues. The germline V and J ends were trimmed by 6 bases and 2 bases, with 5 bases remaining between them. Germline CDR1 SQVTM, CDR2 ANQGSEA. The CDR3, as DNA: TGCAGCGTCAAGGCCTACAATGAGCAGTTCTTC. Residues: CSVKAYNEQFF.

The J gene is TRBJ2-7, the V gene TRBV30; D perhaps matches TRBD2 (6 bases). CDR1 is GTSNPN, CDR2 SVGIG, per germline (reference sequence). The length of the CDR3 is 14 residues. Trimming shortened V by 0 bases and J by 3 bases, and 12 bases separated the two germline ends. CDR3 protein: CAWSVGGFSYEQYF. The DNA for the CDR3 is TGTGCCTGGAGTGTTGGGGGGTTCAGCTACGAGCAGTACTTC.

The rearrangement links TRBV2 to TRBJ2-7; 8 bases fit TRBD2. The CDR3 totals 13 residues. Germline CDR1 SNHLY, CDR2 FYNNEI. V trimming: 11 bases; J trimming: 1 base; junction bases outside the gene matches: 7. CDR3: CASREGASYEQYF. For the CDR3, the DNA is TGTGCCTCCCGGGAGGGTGCTTCCTACGAGCAGTACTTC.

The rearrangement links TRBV14 to TRBJ2-2; 7 bases are shared with TRBD2. Germline assignment: CDR1 SGHDN and CDR2 FVKESK. This CDR3 comprises 16 residues. With V trimmed by 3 bases and J by 6 bases, 10 bases remained unmatched. The CDR3 nucleotides read TGTGCCAGCAGCCATCGAGCGGGGATGATCCCCGGGGAGCTGTTTTTT. Its protein is CASSHRAGMIPGELFF.

V is TRBV30 and J is TRBJ1-6; 9 bases are a match to TRBD1. Germline-derived CDR1 and CDR2 are GTSNPN and SVGIG (reference sequence). Losses at the gene ends were 4 bases for V and 5 bases for J; bases not matched to a gene: 6. This CDR3 contains 15 residues. CDR3 residues: CAWKPRDRDNSPLHF. CDR3 in DNA: TGTGCCTGGAAACCCCGGGACAGGGATAATTCACCCCTCCACTTT.

V gene TRBV7-2 combines with J gene TRBJ1-1, with D tentatively TRBD1 (5 bases). V shed 3 bases and J shed 7 bases, with 12 bases lying between them. CDR1 and CDR2 (germline): SGHTA, FQGNSA. CDR3 length: 13 residues. CDR3 nucleotides: TGTGCCAGCAGCTTGAGACAGATGAATGAAGCTTTCTTT. The encoded protein is CASSLRQMNEAFF.

This clone was picked up a small number of times. The V call is TRBV6-1, the J call TRBJ2-3, with 7 nucleotides matching TRBD2. This CDR3 spans 16 amino acids. The V gene end was trimmed by 2 bases and the J gene end by 5 bases; junction bases not matched to a gene: 10. Germline-derived CDR1 and CDR2 are MNHNS and SASEGT. CDR3 sequence: CASSEPAGPGVDTQYF. The DNA for the CDR3 is TGTGCCAGCAGTGAACCAGCGGGGCCGGGGGTAGATACGCAGTATTTT.

CDR3 coding DNA: TGTGCCAGCATCAGCCGATACACCGGGGAGCTGTTTTTT. Translation: CASISRYTGELFF. The chain recombines TRBV6-1 with TRBJ2-2; D gene unclear. The germline gives CDR1 MNHNS, CDR2 SASEGT. V lost 7 bases to trimming and J lost 3 bases, with 9 bases between them. This CDR3 is built from 13 residues.

The chain is built from TRBV25-1 and TRBJ2-7; D not certain. Per germline, CDR1 MGHDK and CDR2 SYGVNS. Trimming stripped 4 bases from V and 3 bases from J, with 4 bases between. The CDR3 has 11 residues. The chain's CDR3 is CASSVNYEQYF. As DNA, the CDR3 is TGTGCCAGCAGTGTTAACTACGAGCAGTACTTC.

The chain uses TRBV27 and TRBJ2-3, with 12 bases aligning to TRBD2. Germline trimming cut 2 bases from V and 4 bases from J; bases unmatched to any gene: 1. Germline CDR1 reads MNHEY; CDR2 reads SMNVEV (reference sequence). The CDR3 totals 15 residues. The CDR3 sequence: CASSLLAGGADTQYF. DNA of the CDR3: TGTGCCAGCAGTTTACTAGCGGGGGGGGCAGATACGCAGTATTTT.

V is TRBV2 and J is TRBJ1-4; D uncertain. CDR3 length: 12 residues. CDR1 SNHLY and CDR2 FYNNEI come from the germline V gene. V lost 2 bases and J lost 6, with 4 bases in between. The CDR3 sequence is CASSERDEKLFF. The DNA of the CDR3 is TGTGCCAGCAGTGAAAGGGATGAAAAACTGTTTTTT.

This clone was observed once. The chain combines TRBV10-3 with TRBJ2-5, with D unclear. The CDR3 is made up of 14 amino acids. Germline V gene lookup returns CDR1 ENHRY and CDR2 SYGVKD. V lost 8 bases, J lost 0 bases, and 13 bases lay in between. DNA for the CDR3: TGTGCCATCGCAATTTCCCTGTACCAAGAGACCCAGTACTTC. It specifies CAIAISLYQETQYF.

CDR3 loop: CASSQDGRRDGGGEQYF. CDR3 bases: TGTGCCAGCAGCCAAGATGGGAGACGGGACGGCGGAGGGGAGCAGTACTTC. The chain is built from TRBV4-2 and TRBJ2-7; tentative D call: TRBD2 (6 bases). CDR3 length: 17 residues. Germline values: CDR1 LGHNA, CDR2 YNFKEQ. Trimming removed 0 bases at V and 7 bases at J, with 22 bases between.

The rearrangement links TRBV5-1 to TRBJ1-3; the D is unclear. This CDR3 is 15 amino acids long. The germline V gene encodes CDR1 SGHRS and CDR2 YFSETQ. The germline V and J ends were trimmed by 4 bases and 2 bases, with 13 bases remaining between them. CDR3 region: CASSQTPNAGNTIYF. The CDR3 nucleotides are TGCGCCAGCAGCCAGACACCTAACGCTGGAAACACCATATATTTT.

V usage is TRBV4-2 and J usage is TRBJ1-6; perhaps TRBD1 as D (6 bases). This CDR3 is built from 13 residues. The germline CDR1 and CDR2 sequences are LGHNA and YNFKEQ. V was clipped by 6 bases and J by 10 bases, with 13 bases between them. This CDR3 reads CASRGNRDSPLHF. CDR3 sequence (DNA): TGTGCCAGCAGGGGAAACAGGGACTCACCCCTCCACTTT.

The chain recombines TRBV30 with TRBJ2-1; no clear D gene. Germline lookup yields CDR1 GTSNPN and CDR2 SVGIG (reference sequence). This CDR3 is 17 amino acids long. V was shortened by 3 bases and J by 4 bases, with 22 bases between the two germline ends. Here the CDR3 reads CAWSLGTPGLYYNEQFF. In DNA form, the CDR3 reads TGTGCCTGGAGCCTTGGAACCCCCGGGCTTTATTACAATGAGCAGTTCTTC.